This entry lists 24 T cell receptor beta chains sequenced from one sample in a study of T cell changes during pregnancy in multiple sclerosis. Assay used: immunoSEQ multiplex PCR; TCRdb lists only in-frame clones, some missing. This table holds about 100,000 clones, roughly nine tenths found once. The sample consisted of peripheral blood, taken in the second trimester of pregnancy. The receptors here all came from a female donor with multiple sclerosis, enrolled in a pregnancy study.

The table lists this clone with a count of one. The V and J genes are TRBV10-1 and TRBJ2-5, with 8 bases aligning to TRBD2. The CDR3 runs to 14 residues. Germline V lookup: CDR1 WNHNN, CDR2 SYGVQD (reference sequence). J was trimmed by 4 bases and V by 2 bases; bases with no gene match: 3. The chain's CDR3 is CASSETGGPETQYF. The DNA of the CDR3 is TGCGCCAGCAGTGAGACGGGAGGGCCAGAGACCCAGTACTTC.

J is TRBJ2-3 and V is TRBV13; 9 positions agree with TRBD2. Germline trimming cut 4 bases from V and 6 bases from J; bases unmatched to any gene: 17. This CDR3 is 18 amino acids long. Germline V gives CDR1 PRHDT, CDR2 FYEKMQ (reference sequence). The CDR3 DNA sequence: TGTGCCAGCAGCTCCCCCGAGGTAGCGGGAGATTCGGCGGATACGCAGTATTTT. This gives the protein CASSSPEVAGDSADTQYF.

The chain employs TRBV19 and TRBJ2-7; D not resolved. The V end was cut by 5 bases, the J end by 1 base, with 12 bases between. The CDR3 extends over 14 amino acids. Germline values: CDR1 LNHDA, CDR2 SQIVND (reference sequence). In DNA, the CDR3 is TGTGCCAGTAGTGCGTTGGCAGGTTCCTACGAGCAGTACTTC. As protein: CASSALAGSYEQYF.

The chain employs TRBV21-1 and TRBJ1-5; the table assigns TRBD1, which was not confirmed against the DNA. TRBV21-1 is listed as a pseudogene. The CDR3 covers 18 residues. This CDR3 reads CASSKGTGEFRSNQPQHF. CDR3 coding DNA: TGTGCCAGCAGCAAAGGGACAGGGGAATTTAGGAGCAATCAGCCCCAGCATTTT.

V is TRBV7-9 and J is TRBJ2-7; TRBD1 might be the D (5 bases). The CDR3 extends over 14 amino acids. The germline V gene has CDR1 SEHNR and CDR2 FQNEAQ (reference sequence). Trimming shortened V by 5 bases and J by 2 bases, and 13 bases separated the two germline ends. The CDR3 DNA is TGTGCCAGCAGCCCACCCAGGGAAGCCTACGAGCAGTACTTC. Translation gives CASSPPREAYEQYF.

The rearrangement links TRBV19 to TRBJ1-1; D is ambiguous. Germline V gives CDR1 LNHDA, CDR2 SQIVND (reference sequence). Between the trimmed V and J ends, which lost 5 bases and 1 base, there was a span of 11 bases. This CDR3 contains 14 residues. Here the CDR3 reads CASSQDNRNTEAFF. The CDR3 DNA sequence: TGTGCCAGTAGTCAAGACAATCGGAACACTGAAGCTTTCTTT.

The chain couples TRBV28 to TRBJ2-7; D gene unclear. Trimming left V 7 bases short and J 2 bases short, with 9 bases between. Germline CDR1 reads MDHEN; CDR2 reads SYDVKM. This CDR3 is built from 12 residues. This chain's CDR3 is CASTEDTYEQYF. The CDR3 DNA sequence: TGTGCCAGCACCGAGGATACCTACGAGCAGTACTTC.

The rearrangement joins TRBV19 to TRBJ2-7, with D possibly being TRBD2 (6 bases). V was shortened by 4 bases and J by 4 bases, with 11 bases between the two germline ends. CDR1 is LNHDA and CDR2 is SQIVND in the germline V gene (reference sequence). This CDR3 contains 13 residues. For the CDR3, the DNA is TGTGCCAGTAGTAGGGGGGACGGATACGAGCAGTACTTC. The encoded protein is CASSRGDGYEQYF.

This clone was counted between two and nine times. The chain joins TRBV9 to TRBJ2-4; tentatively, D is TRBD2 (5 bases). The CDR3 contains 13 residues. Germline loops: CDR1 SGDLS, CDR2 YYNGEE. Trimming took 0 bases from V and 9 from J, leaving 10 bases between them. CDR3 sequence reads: CASSVARESIQYF. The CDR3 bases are TGTGCCAGCAGCGTAGCACGGGAAAGCATTCAGTACTTC.

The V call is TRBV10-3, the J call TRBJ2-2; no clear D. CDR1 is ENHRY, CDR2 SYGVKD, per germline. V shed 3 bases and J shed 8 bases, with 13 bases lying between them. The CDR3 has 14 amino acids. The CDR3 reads CAISENQAAGELFF. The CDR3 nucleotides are TGTGCCATCAGTGAAAATCAGGCAGCAGGGGAGCTGTTTTTT.

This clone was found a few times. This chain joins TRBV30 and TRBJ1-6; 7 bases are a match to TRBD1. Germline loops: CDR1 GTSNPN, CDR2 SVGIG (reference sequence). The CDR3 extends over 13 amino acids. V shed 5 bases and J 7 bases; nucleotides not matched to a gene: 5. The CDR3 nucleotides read TGTGCCTGGGCGGGACAGCCAAATTCACCCCTCCACTTT. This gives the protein CAWAGQPNSPLHF.

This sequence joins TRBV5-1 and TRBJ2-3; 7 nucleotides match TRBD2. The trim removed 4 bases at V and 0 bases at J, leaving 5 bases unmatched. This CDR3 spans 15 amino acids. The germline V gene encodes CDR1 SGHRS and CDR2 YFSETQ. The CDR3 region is CASSATSVSTDTQYF. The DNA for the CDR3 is TGCGCCAGCAGCGCCACTAGCGTAAGCACAGATACGCAGTATTTT.

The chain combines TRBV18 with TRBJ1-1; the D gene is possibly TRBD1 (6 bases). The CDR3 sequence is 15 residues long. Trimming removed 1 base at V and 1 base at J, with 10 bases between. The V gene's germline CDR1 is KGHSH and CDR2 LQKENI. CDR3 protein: CASSPLPGQNTEAFF. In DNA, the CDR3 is TGTGCCAGCTCACCACTTCCGGGACAGAACACTGAAGCTTTCTTT.

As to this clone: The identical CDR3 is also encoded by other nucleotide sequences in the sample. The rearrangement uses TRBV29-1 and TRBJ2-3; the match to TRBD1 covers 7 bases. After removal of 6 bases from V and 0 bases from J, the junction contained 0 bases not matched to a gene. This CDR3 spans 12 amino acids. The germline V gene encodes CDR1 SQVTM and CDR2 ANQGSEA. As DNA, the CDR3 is TGCAGCGTGGGACAGAGCACAGATACGCAGTATTTT. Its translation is CSVGQSTDTQYF.

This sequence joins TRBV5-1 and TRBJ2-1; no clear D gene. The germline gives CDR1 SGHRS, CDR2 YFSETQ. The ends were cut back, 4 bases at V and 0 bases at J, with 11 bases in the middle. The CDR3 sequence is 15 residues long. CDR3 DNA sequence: TGCGCCAGCAGCAGACCGAGCGACTCCTACAATGAGCAGTTCTTC. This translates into CASSRPSDSYNEQFF.

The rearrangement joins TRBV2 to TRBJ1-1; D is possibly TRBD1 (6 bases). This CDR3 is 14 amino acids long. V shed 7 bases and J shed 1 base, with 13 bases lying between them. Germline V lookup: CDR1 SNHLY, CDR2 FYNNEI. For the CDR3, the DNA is TGTGCCAGCATGATAGGACAGAAGAACACTGAAGCTTTCTTT. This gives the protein CASMIGQKNTEAFF.

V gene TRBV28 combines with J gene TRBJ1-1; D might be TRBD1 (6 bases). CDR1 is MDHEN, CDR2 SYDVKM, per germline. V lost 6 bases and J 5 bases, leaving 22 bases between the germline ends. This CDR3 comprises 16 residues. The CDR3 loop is CASSSVDSSWRTEAFF. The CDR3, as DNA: TGTGCCAGCAGCTCCGTGGACAGCTCCTGGCGGACTGAAGCTTTCTTT.

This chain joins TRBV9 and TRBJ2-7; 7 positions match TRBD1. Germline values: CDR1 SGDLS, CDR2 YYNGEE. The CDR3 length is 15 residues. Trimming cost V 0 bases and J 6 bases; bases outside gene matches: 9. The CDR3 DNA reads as TGTGCCAGCAGCGTAGTACCAGGGACAGAAGGCGAGCAGTACTTC. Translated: CASSVVPGTEGEQYF.

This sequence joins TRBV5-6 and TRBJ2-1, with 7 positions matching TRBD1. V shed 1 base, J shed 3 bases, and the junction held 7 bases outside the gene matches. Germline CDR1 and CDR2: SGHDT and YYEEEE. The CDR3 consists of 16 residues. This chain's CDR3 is CASSLLNHRGYNEQFF. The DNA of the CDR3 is TGTGCCAGCAGCTTGTTAAACCACAGGGGCTACAATGAGCAGTTCTTC.

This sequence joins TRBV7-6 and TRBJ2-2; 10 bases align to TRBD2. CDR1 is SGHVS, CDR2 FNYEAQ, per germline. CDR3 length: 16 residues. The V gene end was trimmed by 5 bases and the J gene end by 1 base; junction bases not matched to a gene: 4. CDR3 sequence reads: CASSQLAGRNTGELFF. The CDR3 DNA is TGTGCCAGCAGCCAACTAGCGGGGAGGAACACCGGGGAGCTGTTTTTT.

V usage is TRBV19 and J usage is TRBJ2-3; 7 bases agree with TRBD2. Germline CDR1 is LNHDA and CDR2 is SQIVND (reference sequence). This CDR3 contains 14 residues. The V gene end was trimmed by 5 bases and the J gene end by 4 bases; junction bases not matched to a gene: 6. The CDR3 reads CASSWGGGSDTQYF. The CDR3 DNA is TGTGCCAGTAGTTGGGGCGGGGGATCAGATACGCAGTATTTT.

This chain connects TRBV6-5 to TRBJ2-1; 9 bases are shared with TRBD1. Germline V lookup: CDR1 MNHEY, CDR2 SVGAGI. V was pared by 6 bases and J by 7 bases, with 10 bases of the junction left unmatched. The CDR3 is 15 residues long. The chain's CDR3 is CASSPDRGWVNEQFF. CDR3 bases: TGTGCCAGCAGCCCAGACAGGGGGTGGGTGAATGAGCAGTTCTTC.

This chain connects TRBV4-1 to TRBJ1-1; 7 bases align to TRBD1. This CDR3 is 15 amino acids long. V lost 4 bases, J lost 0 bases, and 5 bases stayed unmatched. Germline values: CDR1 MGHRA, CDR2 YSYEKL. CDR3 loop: CASSLGGGMNTEAFF. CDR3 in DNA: TGCGCCAGCAGCCTAGGAGGGGGCATGAACACTGAAGCTTTCTTT.

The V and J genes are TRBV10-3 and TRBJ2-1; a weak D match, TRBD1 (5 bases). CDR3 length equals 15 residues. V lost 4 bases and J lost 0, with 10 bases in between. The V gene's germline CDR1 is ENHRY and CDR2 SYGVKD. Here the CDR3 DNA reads TGTGCCATCAGTGGGGGCGGTGGCTCCTACAATGAGCAGTTCTTC. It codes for CAISGGGGSYNEQFF.